What follows are 6 T cell receptor beta chains derived from one specimen sequenced in a study of blood T cells in healthy people across ages. The second PCR ran roughly 7 to 11 cycles with a sample-barcoded 5' primer and J-beta primers. Using its own MiXCR run on the 5' RACE reads, TCRdb lists one record per CDR3 protein. The sample yields approximately 1,000,000 distinct CDR3 sequences, more than 35% seen once. Source material: blood. The receptor source for this set is a woman between 55 and 75 years old in good health.

The V call is TRBV7-9, the J call TRBJ2-3; D is possibly TRBD2 (6 bases). This CDR3 comprises 17 residues. Germline V lookup: CDR1 SEHNR, CDR2 FQNEAQ (reference sequence). V gave up 2 bases and J gave up 1 base, with 16 bases separating them. CDR3 residues: CASSLNRGISGTDTQYF. For the CDR3, the DNA is TGTGCCAGCAGCTTAAATCGGGGGATTAGCGGCACAGATACGCAGTATTTT.

The chain combines TRBV3-1 with TRBJ2-5, with 7 bases matching TRBD1. This CDR3 is 15 amino acids long. Germline assignment: CDR1 LGHDT and CDR2 YNNKEL (reference sequence). V lost 3 bases to trimming and J lost 6 bases; unmatched junction nucleotides: 10. This CDR3 reads CASSHTTGSRKTQYF. Here the CDR3 DNA reads TGTGCCAGCAGCCATACGACAGGGAGTAGGAAGACCCAGTACTTC.

This clonotype was detected only a few times. The chain combines TRBV9 with TRBJ1-4; D is ambiguous. This CDR3 is built from 15 residues. The V end was cut by 0 bases, the J end by 5 bases, with 11 bases between. Germline CDR1 SGDLS, CDR2 YYNGEE. The CDR3 DNA sequence: TGTGCCAGCAGCGTAGAGCCAGCCCGGAATGAAAAACTGTTTTTT. Amino acids: CASSVEPARNEKLFF.

This rearrangement joins TRBV28 to TRBJ2-7, with a tentative D call TRBD2 (6 bases). CDR1 and CDR2 from the germline V gene are MDHEN and SYDVKM. This CDR3 is 16 amino acids long. Deletions cut 3 bases from V and 8 bases from J, with 23 bases between. The CDR3: CASSFPGQGASVKQYF. The CDR3 DNA reads TGTGCCAGCAGTTTCCCTGGGCAGGGAGCTAGCGTAAAGCAGTACTTC.

This clonotype showed up just a few times. This rearrangement joins TRBV20-1 to TRBJ2-1; TRBD2 is a possible D gene (5 bases). The CDR3 extends over 12 amino acids. Germline CDR1 and CDR2: DFQATT and SNEGSKA (reference sequence). V dropped 6 bases and J dropped 7 bases, with 13 bases sitting between them. This CDR3 is CSAYGEWNEQFF. The CDR3 region has the DNA TGCAGTGCCTACGGGGAGTGGAATGAGCAGTTCTTC.

The chain uses TRBV28 and TRBJ2-7, with unresolved D. Germline V gives CDR1 MDHEN, CDR2 SYDVKM. The CDR3 is made up of 14 amino acids. V was clipped by 11 bases and J by 3 bases, with 20 bases between them. In DNA form, the CDR3 reads TGTGCCTGCTGCGCAGCAGGCCCCGTCTACGAGCAGTACTTC. Protein: CACCAAGPVYEQYF.